This T cell receptor beta chain was identified during a study of beta chain features in type 1 diabetes. Using CD45RO/CCR7/CD25/CD127/CD95/CD27, CD4+ naive, central memory, regulatory and stem cell-like memory cells were sorted. Germline CDR1 is LNHDA and CDR2 is SQIVND (reference sequence). The CDR3 is 15 residues long. Trimming cost V 10 bases and J 0 bases; bases outside gene matches: 6. The sequenced template was cDNA made from the entire isolated RNA. The table came from immunoSEQ multiplex PCR; TCRdb's copy has only in-frame clones and leaves some out. Of under 250,000 clones in the sample, around an eighth were seen once.

The source material was naive CD4+ T cells from blood. The rearrangement links TRBV19 to TRBJ2-6; 7 positions agree with TRBD1. This TCR was sampled from a woman in her 40s in good health. CDR3 loop: CATDDRASGANVLTF. CDR3 in DNA: TGTGCCACCGACGACAGGGCCTCTGGGGCCAACGTCCTGACTTTC.